Described below is a single T cell receptor (beta chain) sequence and its context. Documented time point: patch test 2, 6 weeks after DPC sensitization. The treatment is: therapeutic diphenylcyclopropenone sensitization with weekly scalp DPC. Whole blood that had not been fractionated was the source of extracted total RNA. TCRdb ran MiXCR on the RACE reads and lists one entry per CDR3 protein. The sample lists about 80,000 distinct CDR3 sequences, about 9.4% occurring once. This CDR3 is built from 13 residues. Germline CDR1 is SGHDN and CDR2 is FVKESK. V lost 2 bases and J 6 bases, leaving 11 bases between the germline ends. These data are taken from a study of human T cells and chemical hapten exposure.

Sequenced here: whole blood, sampled in connection with sensitization to the hapten diphenylcyclopropenone (DPC). This chain connects TRBV14 to TRBJ2-7, with D possibly being TRBD1 or TRBD2 (5 bases each). This TCR derives from a woman aged 25 to 39 with alopecia areata. Some clones in this sample may be carry-over from other donors' samples. The CDR3 protein is CASSQSAGTEQYF. In DNA, the CDR3 is TGTGCCAGCAGCCAATCTGCAGGGACCGAGCAGTACTTC.